Listed below are T cell receptor beta chains from one sample, sequenced in a study of CD8 T cells in Susac syndrome. From the immunoSEQ multiplex PCR reads, TCRdb called clonotypes with MiXCR, one entry per CDR3 protein. The sample contains a few hundred thousand distinct CDR3 sequences, approximately 90% of which appear only once. The sample consisted of CD4+ T cells from PBMCs. These receptor sequences come from a human donor with multiple sclerosis. The CDR3 runs from the conserved cysteine through the conserved F or W.

V gene	J gene	CDR3 protein
TRBV7-2	TRBJ2-3	CASSLALDTQYF
TRBV7-9	TRBJ2-3	CASSPTGVPDTQYF
TRBV6-1	TRBJ1-5	CASQRGGMGQPQHF
TRBV7-9	TRBJ2-1	CASSSLGTSGTYNEQFF
TRBV5-1	TRBJ1-1	CASSLALRGGTEAFF
TRBV13	TRBJ2-5	CASSLGQGATKQYF
TRBV14	TRBJ2-1	CASSQDGTFSTDEQFF
TRBV7-9	TRBJ2-5	CASSPYGSQETQYF
TRBV28	TRBJ1-1	CASEGGIPNTEAFF
TRBV20-1	TRBJ2-5	CSAQIHSGWQKETQYF
TRBV7-2	TRBJ2-3	CASSQQLGTDTQYF
TRBV7-8	TRBJ1-5	CASSLMGISNQPQHF
TRBV11-3	TRBJ2-7	CASSARTGPYEQYF
TRBV12-3/TRBV12-4	TRBJ2-1	CASSLLRDEQFF
TRBV30	TRBJ2-2	CATRGQSNTGELFF
TRBV5-6	TRBJ2-5	CASSLVVGEETQYF
TRBV29-1	TRBJ1-4	CSVVGGNEKLFF
TRBV20-1	TRBJ2-1	CSAREALHEQFF
TRBV7-8	TRBJ1-2	CASSQNRGVVRDYGYTF
TRBV28	TRBJ1-3	CASLDRAGNTIYF
TRBV11-2	TRBJ2-7	CASRRTGGRYEQYF
TRBV20-1	TRBJ2-4	CSAREVGRGNIQYF
TRBV2	TRBJ2-7	CASSGGASKGGEQYF
TRBV5-1	TRBJ2-6	CASSPRVNSGANVLTF
TRBV20-1	TRBJ1-3	CSAGMAGGNTIYF
TRBV29-1	TRBJ1-5	CSVDGRSGYFDRSNQGPQHF
TRBV3-1	TRBJ2-5	CASSQGFRGTQYF
TRBV5-1	TRBJ1-2	CASSLDGPNSAGYTF
TRBV5-1	TRBJ2-5	CASSNGLAGGVYQETQYF
TRBV27	TRBJ2-3	CASSPGTGRGDTQYF
TRBV29-1	TRBJ2-2	CSVAGLGELFF
TRBV7-2	TRBJ2-3	CASSLVGISTDTQYF
TRBV12-3/TRBV12-4	TRBJ1-5	CASSFAGGWGNQPQHF
TRBV6-2/TRBV6-3	TRBJ1-5	CASSYAALGGPQHF
TRBV2	TRBJ1-2	CASVPGGSGYTF
TRBV5-6	TRBJ2-7	CASSLGIFYEQYF
TRBV5-1	TRBJ1-6	CASSLVGARYGSPLHF
TRBV15	TRBJ2-1	CATSREQSEWDEQFF
TRBV14	TRBJ1-1	CASSQARATGAFF